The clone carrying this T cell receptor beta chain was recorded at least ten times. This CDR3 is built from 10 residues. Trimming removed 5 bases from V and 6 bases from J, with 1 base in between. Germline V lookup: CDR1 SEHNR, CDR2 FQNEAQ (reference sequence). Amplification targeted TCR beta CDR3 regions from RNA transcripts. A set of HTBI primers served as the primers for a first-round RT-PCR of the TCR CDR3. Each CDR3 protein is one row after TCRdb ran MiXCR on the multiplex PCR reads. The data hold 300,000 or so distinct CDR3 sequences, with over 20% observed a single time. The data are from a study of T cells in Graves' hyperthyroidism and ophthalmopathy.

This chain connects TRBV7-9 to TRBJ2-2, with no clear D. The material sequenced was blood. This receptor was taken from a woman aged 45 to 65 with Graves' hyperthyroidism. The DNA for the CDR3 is TGTGCCAGCAGCCCCGGGGAGCTGTTTTTT. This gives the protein CASSPGELFF.